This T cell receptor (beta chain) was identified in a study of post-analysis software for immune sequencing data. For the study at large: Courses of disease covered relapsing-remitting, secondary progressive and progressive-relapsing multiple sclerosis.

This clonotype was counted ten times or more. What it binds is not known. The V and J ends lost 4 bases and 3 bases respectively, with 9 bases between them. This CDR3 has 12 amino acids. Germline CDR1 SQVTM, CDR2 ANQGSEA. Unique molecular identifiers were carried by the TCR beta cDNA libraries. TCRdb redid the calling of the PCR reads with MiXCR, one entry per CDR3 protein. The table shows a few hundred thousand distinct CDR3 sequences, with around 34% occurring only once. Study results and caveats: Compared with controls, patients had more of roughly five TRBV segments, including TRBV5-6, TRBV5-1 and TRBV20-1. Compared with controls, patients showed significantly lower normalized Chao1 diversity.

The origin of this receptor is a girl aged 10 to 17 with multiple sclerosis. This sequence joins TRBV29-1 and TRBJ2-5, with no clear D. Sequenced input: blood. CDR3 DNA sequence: TGCAGCGTTGGGGCGGCGAAAGAGACCCAGTACTTC. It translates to CSVGAAKETQYF.